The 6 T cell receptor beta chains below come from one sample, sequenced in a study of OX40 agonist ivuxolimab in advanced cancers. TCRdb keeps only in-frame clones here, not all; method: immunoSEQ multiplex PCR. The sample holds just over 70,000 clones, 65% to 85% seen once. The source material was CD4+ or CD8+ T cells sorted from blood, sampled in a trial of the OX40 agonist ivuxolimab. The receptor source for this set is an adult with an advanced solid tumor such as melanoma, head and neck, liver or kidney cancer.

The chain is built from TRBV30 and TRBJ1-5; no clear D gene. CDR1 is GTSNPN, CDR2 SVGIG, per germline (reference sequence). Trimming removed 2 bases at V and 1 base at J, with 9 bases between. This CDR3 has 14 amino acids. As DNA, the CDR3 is TGTGCCTGGAGTAGCACGGAGAGCAATCAGCCCCAGCATTTT. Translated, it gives CAWSSTESNQPQHF.

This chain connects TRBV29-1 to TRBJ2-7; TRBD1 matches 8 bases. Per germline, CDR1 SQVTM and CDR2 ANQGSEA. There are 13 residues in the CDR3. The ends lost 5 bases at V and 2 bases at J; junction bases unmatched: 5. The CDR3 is CSVLGQGTYEQYF. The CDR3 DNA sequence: TGCAGCGTTCTTGGACAGGGTACCTACGAGCAGTACTTC.

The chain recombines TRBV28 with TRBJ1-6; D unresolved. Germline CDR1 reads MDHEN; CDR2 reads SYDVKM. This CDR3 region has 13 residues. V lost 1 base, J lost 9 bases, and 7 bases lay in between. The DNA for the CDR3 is TGTGCCAGCAGTTTATTAGATAGTTCACCCCTCCACTTT. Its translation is CASSLLDSSPLHF.

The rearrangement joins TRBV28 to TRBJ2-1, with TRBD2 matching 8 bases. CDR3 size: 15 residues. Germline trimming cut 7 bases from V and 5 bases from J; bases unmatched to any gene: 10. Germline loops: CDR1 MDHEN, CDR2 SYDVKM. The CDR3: CASNSPGGPNNEQFF. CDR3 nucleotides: TGTGCCAGCAACTCCCCGGGGGGGCCGAACAATGAGCAGTTCTTC.

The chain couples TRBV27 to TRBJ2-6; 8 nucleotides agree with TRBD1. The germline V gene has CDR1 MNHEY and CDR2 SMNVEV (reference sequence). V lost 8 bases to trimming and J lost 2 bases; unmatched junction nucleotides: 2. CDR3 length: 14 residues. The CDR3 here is CASQGAAGANVLTF. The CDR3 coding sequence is TGTGCCAGCCAGGGGGCGGCTGGGGCCAACGTCCTGACTTTC.

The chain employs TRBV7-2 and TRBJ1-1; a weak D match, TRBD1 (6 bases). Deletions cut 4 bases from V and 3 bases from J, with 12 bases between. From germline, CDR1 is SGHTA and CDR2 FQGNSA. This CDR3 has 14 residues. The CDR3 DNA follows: TGTGCCAGCAGCTACTCAGGGGCGGACACTGAAGCTTTCTTT. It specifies CASSYSGADTEAFF.